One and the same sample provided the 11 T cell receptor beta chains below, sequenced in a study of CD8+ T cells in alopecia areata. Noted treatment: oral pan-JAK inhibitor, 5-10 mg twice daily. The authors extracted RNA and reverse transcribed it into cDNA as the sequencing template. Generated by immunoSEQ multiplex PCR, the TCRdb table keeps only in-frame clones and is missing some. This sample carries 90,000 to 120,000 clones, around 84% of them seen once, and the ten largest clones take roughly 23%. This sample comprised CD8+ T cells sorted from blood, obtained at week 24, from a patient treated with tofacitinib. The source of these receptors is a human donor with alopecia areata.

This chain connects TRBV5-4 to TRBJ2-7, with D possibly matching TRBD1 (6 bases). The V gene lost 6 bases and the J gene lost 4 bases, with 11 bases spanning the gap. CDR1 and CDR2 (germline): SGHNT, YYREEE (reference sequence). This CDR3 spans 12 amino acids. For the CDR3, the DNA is TGTGCCAGCAACGAAAGGGGGTACGAGCAGTACTTC. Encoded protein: CASNERGYEQYF.

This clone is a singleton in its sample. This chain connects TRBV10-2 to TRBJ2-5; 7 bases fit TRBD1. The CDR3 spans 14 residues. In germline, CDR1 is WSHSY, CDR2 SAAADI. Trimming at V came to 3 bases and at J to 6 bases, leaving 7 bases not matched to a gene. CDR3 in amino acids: CASSDIRGRKTQYF. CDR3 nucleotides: TGCGCCAGCAGTGATATTAGGGGGCGAAAGACCCAGTACTTC.

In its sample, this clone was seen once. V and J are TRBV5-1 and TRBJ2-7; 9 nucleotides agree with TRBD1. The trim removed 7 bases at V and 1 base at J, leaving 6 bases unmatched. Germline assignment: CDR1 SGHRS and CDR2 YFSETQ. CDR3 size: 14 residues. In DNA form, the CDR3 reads TGCGCCAGCGGGGCCGGGACAGGGTCCTACGAGCAGTACTTC. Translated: CASGAGTGSYEQYF.

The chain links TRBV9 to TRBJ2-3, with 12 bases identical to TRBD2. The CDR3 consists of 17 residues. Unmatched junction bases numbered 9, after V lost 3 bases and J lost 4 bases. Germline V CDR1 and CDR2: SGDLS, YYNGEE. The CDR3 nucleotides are TGTGCCAGCAGCGAGCCTACTAGCGGGGGGAGGGCAGATACGCAGTATTTT. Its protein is CASSEPTSGGRADTQYF.

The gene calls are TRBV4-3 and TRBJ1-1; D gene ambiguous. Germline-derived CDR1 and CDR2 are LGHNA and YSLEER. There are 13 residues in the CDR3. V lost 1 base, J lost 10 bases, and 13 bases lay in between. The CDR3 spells CASSQVTLKGAFF. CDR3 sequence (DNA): TGCGCCAGCAGCCAAGTTACATTGAAAGGAGCTTTCTTT.

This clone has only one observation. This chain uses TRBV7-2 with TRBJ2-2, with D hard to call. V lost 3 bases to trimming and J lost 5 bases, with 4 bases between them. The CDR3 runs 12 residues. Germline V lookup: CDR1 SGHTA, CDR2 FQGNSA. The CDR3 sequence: CASSFPTGELFF. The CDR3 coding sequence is TGTGCCAGCAGCTTTCCAACCGGGGAGCTGTTTTTT.

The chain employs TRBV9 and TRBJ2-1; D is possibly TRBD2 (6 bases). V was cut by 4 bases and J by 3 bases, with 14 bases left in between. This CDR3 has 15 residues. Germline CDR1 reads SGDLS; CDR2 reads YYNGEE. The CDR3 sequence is CASSSPGTFYNEQFF. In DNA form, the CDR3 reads TGTGCCAGCAGCTCGCCCGGGACTTTCTACAATGAGCAGTTCTTC.

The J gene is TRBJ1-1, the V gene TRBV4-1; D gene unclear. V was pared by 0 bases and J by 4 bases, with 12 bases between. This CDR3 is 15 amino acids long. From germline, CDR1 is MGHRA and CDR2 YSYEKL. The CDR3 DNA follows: TGCGCCAGCAGCCAAGAAGCACATCGGGGCACTGAAGCTTTCTTT. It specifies CASSQEAHRGTEAFF.

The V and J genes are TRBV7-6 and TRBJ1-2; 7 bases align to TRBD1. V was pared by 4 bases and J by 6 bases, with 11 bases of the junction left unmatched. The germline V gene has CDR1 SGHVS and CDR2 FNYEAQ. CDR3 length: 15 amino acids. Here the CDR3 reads CASSSVVGTADGYTF. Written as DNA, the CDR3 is TGTGCCAGCAGCTCGGTGGTCGGGACAGCAGATGGCTACACCTTC.

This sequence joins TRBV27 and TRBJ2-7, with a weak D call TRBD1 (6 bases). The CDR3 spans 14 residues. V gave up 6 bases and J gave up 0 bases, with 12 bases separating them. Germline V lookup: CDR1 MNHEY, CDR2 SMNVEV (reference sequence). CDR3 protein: CASRPRDNSYEQYF. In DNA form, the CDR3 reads TGTGCCAGCAGGCCAAGGGACAACTCCTACGAGCAGTACTTC.

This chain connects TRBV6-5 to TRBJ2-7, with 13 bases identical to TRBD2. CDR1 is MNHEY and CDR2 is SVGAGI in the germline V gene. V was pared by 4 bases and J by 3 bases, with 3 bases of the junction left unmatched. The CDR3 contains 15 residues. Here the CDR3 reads CASSSGLAGLYEQYF. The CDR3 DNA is TGTGCCAGCAGTTCGGGACTAGCGGGGCTCTACGAGCAGTACTTC.